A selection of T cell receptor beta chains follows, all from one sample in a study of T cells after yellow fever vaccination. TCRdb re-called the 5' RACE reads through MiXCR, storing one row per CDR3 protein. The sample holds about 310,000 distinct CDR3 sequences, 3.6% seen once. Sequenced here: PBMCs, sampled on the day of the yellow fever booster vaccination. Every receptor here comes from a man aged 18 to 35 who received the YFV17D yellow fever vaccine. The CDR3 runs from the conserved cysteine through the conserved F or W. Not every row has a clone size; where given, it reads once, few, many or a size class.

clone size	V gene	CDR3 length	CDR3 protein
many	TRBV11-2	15	CASRQKRGATDTQYF
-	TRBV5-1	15	CASSLAISSYNEQFF
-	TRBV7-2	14	CASSLYSSPGEQYF
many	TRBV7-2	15	CASSLEAGSKAEQYF
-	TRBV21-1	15	CASSTGTGQNNEQFF
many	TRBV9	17	CASSVDPPQGARDTQYF
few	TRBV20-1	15	CSARDLQGTGIGYTF
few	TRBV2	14	CASIFRGGADEQFF
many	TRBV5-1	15	CASSNVGGGTGELFF
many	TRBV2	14	CASSGGDRARGYTF
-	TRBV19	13	CASSPIPPTEAFF
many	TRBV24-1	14	CATSDGGRPGELFF
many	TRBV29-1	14	CSVHRGGYTDTQYF
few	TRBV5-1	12	CASSVTGNEQYF
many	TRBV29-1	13	CSVEETAEETQYF
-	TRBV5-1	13	CASSVESNTEAFF
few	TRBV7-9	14	CASSPSGANSPLHF
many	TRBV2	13	CASSARFQETQYF
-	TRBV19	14	CASSIQGVDYGYTF
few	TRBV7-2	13	CASSARRLVEAFF
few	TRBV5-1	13	CASSADREAEQFF
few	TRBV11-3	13	CASSLDPGQTQYF